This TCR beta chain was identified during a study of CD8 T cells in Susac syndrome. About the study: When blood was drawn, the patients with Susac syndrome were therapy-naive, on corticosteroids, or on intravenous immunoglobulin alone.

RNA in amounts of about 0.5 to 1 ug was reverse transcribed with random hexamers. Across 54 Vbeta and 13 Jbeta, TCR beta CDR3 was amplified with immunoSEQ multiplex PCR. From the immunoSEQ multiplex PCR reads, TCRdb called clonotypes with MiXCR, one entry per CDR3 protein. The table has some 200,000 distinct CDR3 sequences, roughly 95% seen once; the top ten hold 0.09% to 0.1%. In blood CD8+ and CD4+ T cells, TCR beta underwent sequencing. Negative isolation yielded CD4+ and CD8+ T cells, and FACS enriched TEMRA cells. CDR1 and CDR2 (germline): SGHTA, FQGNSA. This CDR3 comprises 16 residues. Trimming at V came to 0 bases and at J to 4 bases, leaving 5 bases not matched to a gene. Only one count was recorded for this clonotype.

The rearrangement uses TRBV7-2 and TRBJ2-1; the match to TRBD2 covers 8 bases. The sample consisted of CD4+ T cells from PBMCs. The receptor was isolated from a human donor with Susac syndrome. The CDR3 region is CASSLAGTSKYNEQFF. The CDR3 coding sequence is TGTGCCAGCAGCTTAGCCGGGACTAGTAAATACAATGAGCAGTTCTTC.